This T cell receptor beta chain was obtained from a study of blood T cell repertoires in COVID-19. Study-level background: The origin of the acute and convalescent COVID-19 samples was the United States, Italy and Spain.

The CDR3 length is 16 residues. Germline-derived CDR1 and CDR2 are ENHRY and SYGVKD. V shed 8 bases and J shed 0 bases, with 17 bases lying between them. Sequencing was performed with immunoSEQ multiplex PCR; in TCRdb, only in-frame clones are kept and a portion is missing. The data contain 150,000 to 200,000 clones, about 85% of them singletons. This clone has only a few counts. Material for sequencing was peripheral blood. This receptor was obtained from a human donor with acute or convalescent COVID-19. The donor label of this sample is uncertain. This rearrangement joins TRBV10-3 to TRBJ1-3; the D is unclear. DNA of the CDR3: TGTGCCATCCGGGTGAGTATGCAGAGCTCTGGAAACACCATATATTTT. Translated, it gives CAIRVSMQSSGNTIYF.